This TCR beta chain was found in a study of blood T cell repertoires in COVID-19. Study as a whole: The origin of the acute and convalescent COVID-19 samples was the United States, Italy and Spain. From T cells, B-cell-depleted T cells, or PBMCs came the material, which was cDNA or gDNA.

Study processing details: Nucleated cell counts were estimated from reference gene primer amplification. Measured with immunoSEQ multiplex PCR; TCRdb has only the in-frame clones, and not every one. V, J and clone size are taken as reported in that table, and D and trimming were inferred from the DNA itself. The data contain approximately 21,000 clones, more than 65% of them seen just once; the ten biggest clones take up about 61%. This CDR3 contains 14 residues. Germline V gene data show CDR1 as LNHDA and CDR2 as SQIVND (reference sequence). Trimming cost V 4 bases and J 0 bases, with 7 bases left between them.

Sequenced sample: peripheral blood. The receptor was isolated from an elderly man with acute or convalescent COVID-19. V gene TRBV19 combines with J gene TRBJ2-4; D is undetermined. The CDR3 bases are TGTGCCAGTAGTACGCCGGGAGCCAAAAACATTCAGTACTTC. Translation: CASSTPGAKNIQYF.